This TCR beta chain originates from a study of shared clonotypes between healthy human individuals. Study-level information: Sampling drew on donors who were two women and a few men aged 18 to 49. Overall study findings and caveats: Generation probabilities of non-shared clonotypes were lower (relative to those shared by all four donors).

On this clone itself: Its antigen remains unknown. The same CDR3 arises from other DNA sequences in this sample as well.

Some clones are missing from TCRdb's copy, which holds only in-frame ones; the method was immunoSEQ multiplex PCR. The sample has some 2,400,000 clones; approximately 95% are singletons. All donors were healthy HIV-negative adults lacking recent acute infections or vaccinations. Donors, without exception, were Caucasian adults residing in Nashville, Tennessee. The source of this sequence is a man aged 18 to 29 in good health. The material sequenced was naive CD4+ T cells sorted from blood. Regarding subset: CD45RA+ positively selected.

Written as DNA, the CDR3 is TGCGCCAGCAGCGGCGGGCTGACCTACGAGCAGTACTTC. Protein: CASSGGLTYEQYF. The rearrangement uses TRBV5-1 and TRBJ2-7; weak D call: TRBD2 (5 bases). V was pared by 4 bases and J by 2 bases, with 10 bases between. This CDR3 is 13 amino acids long. Germline assignment: CDR1 SGHRS and CDR2 YFSETQ.